This TCR beta chain was obtained from a study of T cell responses to AZD1222 COVID-19 vaccine. General observations from the study: The breadth and depth of Spike-specific TCRs increased once two AZD1222 doses had been given. Baseline seropositivity characterized only six AZD1222 recipients. Donor demographics were predominantly white British with a female majority; clonal diversity may be underestimated.

The CDR3 length is 11 residues. Germline CDR1 and CDR2: SNHLY and FYNNEI. Trimming stripped 5 bases from V and 4 bases from J, with 5 bases between. As concerns this clone: Its antigen remains unknown.

Libraries were prepared by immunoSEQ multiplex PCR; TCRdb keeps only in-frame clonotypes and omits some of them. The table lists approximately 150,000 clones, 80% to 95% of them singletons. V and J are TRBV2 and TRBJ1-2, with D unresolved. Specimen: peripheral blood, collected on day 0 of AZD1222 vaccination. This clonotype was obtained from an adult in good health. The CDR3, as DNA: TGTGCCAGCAGTTGGTCCTATGGCTACACCTTC. Translating gives CASSWSYGYTF.